This T cell receptor beta chain is drawn from a study of T cells in Graves' hyperthyroidism and ophthalmopathy. Study outcomes and limitations: The model anticipated ophthalmopathy a median about 7 months pre-onset.

The CDR3 is 14 amino acids. Trimming shortened V by 4 bases and J by 11 bases, and 15 bases separated the two germline ends. Germline-derived CDR1 and CDR2 are MGHRA and YSYEKL. This clonotype showed up many times. The antigen remains undetermined. On the basis of clinical symptoms, serum thyroxine and TRAb, thyroid ultrasound and orbital computed tomography, diagnoses were made. RNA transcripts provided the source from which TCR beta CDR3 regions were amplified. The HTBI set primed first-round TCR CDR3 RT-PCR. Each CDR3 protein gets one entry after TCRdb re-called the multiplex PCR reads with MiXCR. This table has approximately 400,000 distinct CDR3 sequences, approximately 14% appearing once.

This chain uses TRBV4-1 with TRBJ1-6, with D maybe TRBD1 (5 bases). The sequence came from a woman aged 18-29 years with Graves' hyperthyroidism. The sample consisted of blood. CDR3 loop: CASSPGGGATPLHF. The CDR3 DNA reads as TGCGCCAGCAGCCCCGGTGGGGGTGCGACACCCCTCCACTTT.